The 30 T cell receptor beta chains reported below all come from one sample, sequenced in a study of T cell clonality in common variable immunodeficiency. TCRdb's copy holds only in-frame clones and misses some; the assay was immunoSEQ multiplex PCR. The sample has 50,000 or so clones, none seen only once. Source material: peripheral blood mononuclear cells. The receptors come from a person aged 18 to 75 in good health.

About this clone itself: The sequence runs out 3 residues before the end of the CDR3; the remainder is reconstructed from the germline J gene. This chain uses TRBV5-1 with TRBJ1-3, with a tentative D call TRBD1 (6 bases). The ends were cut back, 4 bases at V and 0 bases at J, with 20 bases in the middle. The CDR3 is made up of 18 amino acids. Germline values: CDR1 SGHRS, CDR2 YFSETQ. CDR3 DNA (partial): TGCGCCAGCAGCCCCGGCTCCGGGACACCGAGCTCTGGAAACACC. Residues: CASSPGSGTPSSGNT. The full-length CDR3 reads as CASSPGSGTPSSGNTIYF.

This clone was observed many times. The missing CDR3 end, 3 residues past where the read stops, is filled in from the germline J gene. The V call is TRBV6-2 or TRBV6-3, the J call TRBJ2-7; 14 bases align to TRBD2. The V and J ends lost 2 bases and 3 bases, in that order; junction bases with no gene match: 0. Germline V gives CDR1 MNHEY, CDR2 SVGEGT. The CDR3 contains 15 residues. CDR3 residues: CASSYGTSGSYEQYF. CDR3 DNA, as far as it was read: TGTGCCAGCAGTTACGGGACTAGCGGGAGCTACGAG.

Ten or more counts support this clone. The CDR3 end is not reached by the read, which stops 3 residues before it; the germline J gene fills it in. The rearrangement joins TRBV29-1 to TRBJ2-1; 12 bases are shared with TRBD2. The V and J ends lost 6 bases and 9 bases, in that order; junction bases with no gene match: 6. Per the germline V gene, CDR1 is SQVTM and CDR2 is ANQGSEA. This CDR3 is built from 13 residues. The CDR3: CSVLAGGGREQFF. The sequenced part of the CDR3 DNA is TGCAGCGTCCTAGCGGGAGGGGGGCGTGAG.

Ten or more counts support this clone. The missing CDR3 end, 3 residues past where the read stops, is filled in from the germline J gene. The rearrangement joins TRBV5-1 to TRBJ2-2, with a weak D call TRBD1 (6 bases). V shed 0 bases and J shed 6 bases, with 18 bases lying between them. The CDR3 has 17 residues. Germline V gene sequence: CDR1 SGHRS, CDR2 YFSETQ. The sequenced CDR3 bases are TGCGCCAGCAGCTTGGCCAATGGACGTAGGGGGTCCGGGGAG. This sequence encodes CASSLANGRRGSGE. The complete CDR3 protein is CASSLANGRRGSGELFF.

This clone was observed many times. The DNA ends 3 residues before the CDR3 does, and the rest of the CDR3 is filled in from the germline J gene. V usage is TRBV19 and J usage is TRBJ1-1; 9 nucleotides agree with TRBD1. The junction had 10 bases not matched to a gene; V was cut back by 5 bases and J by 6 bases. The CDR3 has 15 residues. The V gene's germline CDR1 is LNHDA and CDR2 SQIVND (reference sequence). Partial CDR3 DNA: TGTGCCAGTAGTTCCAGGACAGGGGCTTACCCTGAA. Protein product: CASSSRTGAYPE. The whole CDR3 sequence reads CASSSRTGAYPEAFF. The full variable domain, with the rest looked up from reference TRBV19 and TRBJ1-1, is DGGITQSPKYLFRKEGQNVTLSCEQNLNHDAMYWYRQDPGQGLRLIYYSQIVNDFQKGDIAEGYSVSREKKESFPLTVTSAQKNPTAFYLCASSSRTGAYPEAFFGQGTRLTVV.

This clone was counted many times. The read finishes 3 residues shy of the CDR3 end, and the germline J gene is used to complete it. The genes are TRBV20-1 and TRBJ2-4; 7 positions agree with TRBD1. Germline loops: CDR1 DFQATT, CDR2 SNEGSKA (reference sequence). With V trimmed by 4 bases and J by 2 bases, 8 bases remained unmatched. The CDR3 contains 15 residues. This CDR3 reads CSAIGTDVSKNIQYF. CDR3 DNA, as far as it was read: TGCAGTGCTATTGGGACAGATGTTTCCAAAAACATT.

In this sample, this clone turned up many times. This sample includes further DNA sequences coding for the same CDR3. This chain's CDR3 is CASSLDKVGPYEQYF. Partial CDR3 DNA: TGCGCCAGCAGCTTGGATAAGGTAGGGCCCTACGAG. The rearrangement joins TRBV5-1 to TRBJ2-7; D unclear. The read ends 3 residues shy of where the CDR3 ends; the end is completed using the germline J gene. The CDR3 sequence is 15 residues long. Trimming took off 0 bases at V and 2 bases at J, with 12 bases between the two ends. Germline loops: CDR1 SGHRS, CDR2 YFSETQ.

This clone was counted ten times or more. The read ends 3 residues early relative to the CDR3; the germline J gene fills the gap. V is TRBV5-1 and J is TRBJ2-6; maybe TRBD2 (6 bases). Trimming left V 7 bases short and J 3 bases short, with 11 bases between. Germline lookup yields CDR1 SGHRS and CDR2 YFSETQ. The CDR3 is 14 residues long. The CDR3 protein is CASRIGGGANVLTF. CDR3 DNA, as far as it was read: TGCGCCAGCCGAATCGGGGGTGGGGCCAACGTC. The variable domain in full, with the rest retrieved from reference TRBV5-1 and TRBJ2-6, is KAGVTQTPRYLIKTRGQQVTLSCSPISGHRSVSWYQQTPGQGLQFLFEYFSETQRNKGNFPGRFSGRQFSNSRSEMNVSTLELGDSALYLCASRIGGGANVLTFGAGSRLTVL.

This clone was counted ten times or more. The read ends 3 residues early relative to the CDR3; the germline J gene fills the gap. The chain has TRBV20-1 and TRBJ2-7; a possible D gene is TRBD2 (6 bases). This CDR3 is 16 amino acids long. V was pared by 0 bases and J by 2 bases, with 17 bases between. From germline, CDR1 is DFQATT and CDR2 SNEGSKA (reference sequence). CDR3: CSARDGTLRRAYEQYF. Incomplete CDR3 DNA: TGCAGTGCTAGAGATGGGACTCTCAGGAGGGCCTACGAG.

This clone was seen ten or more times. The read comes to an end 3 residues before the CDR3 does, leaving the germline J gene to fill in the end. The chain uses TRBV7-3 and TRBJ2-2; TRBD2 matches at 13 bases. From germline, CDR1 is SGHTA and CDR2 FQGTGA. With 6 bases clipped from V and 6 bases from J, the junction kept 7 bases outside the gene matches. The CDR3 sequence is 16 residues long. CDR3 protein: CASSTGTSGISGELFF. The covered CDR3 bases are TGTGCCAGCAGTACCGGGACTAGCGGGATTTCCGGGGAG.

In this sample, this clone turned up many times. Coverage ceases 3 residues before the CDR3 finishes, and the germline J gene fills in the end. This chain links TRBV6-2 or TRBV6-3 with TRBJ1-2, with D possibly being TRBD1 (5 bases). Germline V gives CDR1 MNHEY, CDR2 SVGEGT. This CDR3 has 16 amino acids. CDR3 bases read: TGTGCCAGCAGTCGTATACTAGCGGGAGGGGAAGATACC. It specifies CASSRILAGGEDT. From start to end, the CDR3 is CASSRILAGGEDTYTF.

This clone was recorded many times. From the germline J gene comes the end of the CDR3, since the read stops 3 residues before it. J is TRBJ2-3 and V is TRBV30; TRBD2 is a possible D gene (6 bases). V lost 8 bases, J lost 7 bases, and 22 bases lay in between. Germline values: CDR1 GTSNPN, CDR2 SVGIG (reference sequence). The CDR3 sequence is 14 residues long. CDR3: CATGVGGLANTQYF. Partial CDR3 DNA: TGTGCCACGGGCGTGGGGGGACTCGCAAATACG.

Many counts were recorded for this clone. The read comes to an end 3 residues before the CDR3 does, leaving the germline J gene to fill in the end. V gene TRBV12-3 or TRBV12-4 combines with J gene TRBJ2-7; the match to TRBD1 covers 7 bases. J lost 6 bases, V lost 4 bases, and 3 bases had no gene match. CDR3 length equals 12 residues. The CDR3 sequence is CASSSYRGEQYF. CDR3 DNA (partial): TGTGCCAGCAGTTCCTACAGGGGCGAG.

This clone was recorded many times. This CDR3 reads CAWGLGGQISNEKLFF. CDR3 DNA (partial): TGTGCCTGGGGTCTAGGGGGACAAATTAGTAATGAAAAA. The chain is built from TRBV30 and TRBJ1-4; weak D call: TRBD1 (6 bases). The CDR3 is cut off 3 residues early in the read; its end comes from the germline J gene. Trimming left V 5 bases short and J 4 bases short, with 20 bases between. Germline lookup yields CDR1 GTSNPN and CDR2 SVGIG (reference sequence). There are 16 residues in the CDR3.

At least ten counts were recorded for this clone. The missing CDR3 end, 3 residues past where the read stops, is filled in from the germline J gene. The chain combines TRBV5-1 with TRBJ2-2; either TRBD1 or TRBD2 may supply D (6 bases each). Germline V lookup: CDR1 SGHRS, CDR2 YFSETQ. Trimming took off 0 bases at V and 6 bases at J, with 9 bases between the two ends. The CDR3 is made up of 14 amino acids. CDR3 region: CASSLDREAGELFF. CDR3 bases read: TGCGCCAGCAGCTTGGACAGGGAGGCCGGGGAG.

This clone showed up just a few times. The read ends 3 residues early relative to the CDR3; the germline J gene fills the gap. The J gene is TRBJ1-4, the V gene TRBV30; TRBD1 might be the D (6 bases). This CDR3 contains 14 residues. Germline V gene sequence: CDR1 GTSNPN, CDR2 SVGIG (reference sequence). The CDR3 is CAWSVQGIYSPLFF. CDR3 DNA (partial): TGTGCCTGGAGTGTCCAGGGGATATATTCACCA.

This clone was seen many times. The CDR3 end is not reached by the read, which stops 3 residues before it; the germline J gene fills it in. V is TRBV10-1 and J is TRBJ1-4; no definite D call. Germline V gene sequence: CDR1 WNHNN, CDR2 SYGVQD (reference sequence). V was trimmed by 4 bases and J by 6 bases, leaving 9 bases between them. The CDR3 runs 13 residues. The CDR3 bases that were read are TGCGCCAGCAGTGCTCAGGTGGATGAAAAA. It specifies CASSAQVDEK. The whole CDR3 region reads CASSAQVDEKLFF.

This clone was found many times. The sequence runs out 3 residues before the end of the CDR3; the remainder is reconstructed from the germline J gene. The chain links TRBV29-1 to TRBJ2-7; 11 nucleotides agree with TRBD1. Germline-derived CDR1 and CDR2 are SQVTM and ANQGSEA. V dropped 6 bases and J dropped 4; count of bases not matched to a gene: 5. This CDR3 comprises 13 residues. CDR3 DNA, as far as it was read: TGCAGCGTAGTGGACAGGGGGCTTTACGAG. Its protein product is CSVVDRGLYE. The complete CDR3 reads CSVVDRGLYEQYF.

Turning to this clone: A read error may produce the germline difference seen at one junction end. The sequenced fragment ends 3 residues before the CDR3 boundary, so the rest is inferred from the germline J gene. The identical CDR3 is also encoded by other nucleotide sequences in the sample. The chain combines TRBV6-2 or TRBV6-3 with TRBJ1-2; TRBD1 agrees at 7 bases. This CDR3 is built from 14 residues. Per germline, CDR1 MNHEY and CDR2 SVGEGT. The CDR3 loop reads CASRDSTYFYGYTF. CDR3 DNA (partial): TGTGCCAGCCGGGACAGCACATATTTCTATGGA.

The sequenced CDR3 bases are TGTGCCAGCTCACCCTGGAGGGGAAACGATGAG. Its protein is CASSPWRGNDE. The full-length CDR3 reads as CASSPWRGNDEQFF. The gene calls are TRBV18 and TRBJ2-1, with D possibly TRBD2 on 6 matching bases. From the germline J gene comes the end of the CDR3, since the read stops 3 residues before it. The CDR3 loop spans 14 amino acids. The germline V and J ends were trimmed by 3 bases and 8 bases, with 14 bases remaining between them. CDR1 and CDR2 (germline): KGHSH, LQKENI.

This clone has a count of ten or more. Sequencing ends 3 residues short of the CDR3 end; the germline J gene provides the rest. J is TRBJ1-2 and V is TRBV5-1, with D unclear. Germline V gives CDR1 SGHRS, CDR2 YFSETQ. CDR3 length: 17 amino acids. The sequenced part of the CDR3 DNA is TGCGCCAGCAGCCTAACTGGTCCCAACCTAGCCAAAAACATC. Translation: CASSLTGPNLAKNI. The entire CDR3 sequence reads CASSLTGPNLAKNIYTF.

The CDR3 loop reads CASSLGTEWVSGNTIYF. The sequenced CDR3 bases are TGCGCCAGCAGCTTGGGGACTGAATGGGTCTCTGGAAACACC. V gene TRBV5-1 combines with J gene TRBJ1-3; D unresolved. The missing CDR3 end, 3 residues past where the read stops, is filled in from the germline J gene. The germline V gene encodes CDR1 SGHRS and CDR2 YFSETQ. Trimming left V 0 bases short and J 0 bases short, with 13 bases between. CDR3 length equals 17 residues.

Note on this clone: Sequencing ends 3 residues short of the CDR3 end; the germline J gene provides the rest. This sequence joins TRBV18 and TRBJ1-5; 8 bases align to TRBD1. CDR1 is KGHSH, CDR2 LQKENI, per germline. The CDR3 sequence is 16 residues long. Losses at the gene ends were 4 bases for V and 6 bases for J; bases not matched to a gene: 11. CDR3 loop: CASSQSTGAGGQPQHF. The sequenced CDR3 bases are TGTGCCAGCTCACAATCGACAGGGGCCGGGGGTCAGCCC.

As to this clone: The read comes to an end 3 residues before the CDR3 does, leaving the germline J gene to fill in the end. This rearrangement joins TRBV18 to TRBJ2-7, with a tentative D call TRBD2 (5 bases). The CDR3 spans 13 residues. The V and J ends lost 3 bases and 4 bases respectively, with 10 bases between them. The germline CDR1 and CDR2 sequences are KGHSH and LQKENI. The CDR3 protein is CASSPGLEYEQYF. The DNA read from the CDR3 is TGTGCCAGCTCACCCGGACTTGAATACGAG.

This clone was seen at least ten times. CDR3 amino acids: CASSSGLAGVYTQYF. The part of the CDR3 DNA that was read is TGTGCCAGCAGCTCAGGACTAGCGGGAGTATATACG. The V call is TRBV7-6, the J call TRBJ2-3; TRBD2 matches 13 bases. With the read ending 3 residues before the CDR3 end, the germline J gene is used to fill in that end. Germline V CDR1 and CDR2: SGHVS, FNYEAQ. The CDR3 spans 15 residues. V was pared by 4 bases and J by 7 bases, with 5 bases of the junction left unmatched.

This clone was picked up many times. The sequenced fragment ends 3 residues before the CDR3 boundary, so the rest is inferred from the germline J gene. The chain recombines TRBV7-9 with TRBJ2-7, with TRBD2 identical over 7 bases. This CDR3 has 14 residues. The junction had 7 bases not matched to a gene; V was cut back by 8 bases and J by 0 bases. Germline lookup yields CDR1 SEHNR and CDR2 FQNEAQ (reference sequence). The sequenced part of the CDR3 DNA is TGTGCCAGCGGAGCGGGGCGGAGCTCCTACGAG. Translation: CASGAGRSSYE. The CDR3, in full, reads CASGAGRSSYEQYF.

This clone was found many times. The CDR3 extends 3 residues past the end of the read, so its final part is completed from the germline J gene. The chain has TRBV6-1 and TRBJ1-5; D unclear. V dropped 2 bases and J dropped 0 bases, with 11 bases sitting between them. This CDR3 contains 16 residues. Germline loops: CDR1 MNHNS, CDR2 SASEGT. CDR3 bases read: TGTGCCAGCAGTGAACAGTCCCTTTATAGCAATCAGCCC. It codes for CASSEQSLYSNQP. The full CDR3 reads CASSEQSLYSNQPQHF.

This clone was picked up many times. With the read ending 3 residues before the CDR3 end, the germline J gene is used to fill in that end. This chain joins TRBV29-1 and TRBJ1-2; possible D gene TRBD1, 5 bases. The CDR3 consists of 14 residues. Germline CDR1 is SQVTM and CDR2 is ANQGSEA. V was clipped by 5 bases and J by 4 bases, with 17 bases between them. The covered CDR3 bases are TGCAGCGTTACTGCCATGGGGGGGAGCTATGGC. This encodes CSVTAMGGSYG. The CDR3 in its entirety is CSVTAMGGSYGYTF.

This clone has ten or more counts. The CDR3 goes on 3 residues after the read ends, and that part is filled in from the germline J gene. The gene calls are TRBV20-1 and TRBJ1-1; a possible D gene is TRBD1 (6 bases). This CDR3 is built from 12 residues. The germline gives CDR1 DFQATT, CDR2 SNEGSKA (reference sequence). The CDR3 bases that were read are TGCAGTGCTACACAGGGTACTCCCTTA. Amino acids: CSATQGTPL. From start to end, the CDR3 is CSATQGTPLAFF.

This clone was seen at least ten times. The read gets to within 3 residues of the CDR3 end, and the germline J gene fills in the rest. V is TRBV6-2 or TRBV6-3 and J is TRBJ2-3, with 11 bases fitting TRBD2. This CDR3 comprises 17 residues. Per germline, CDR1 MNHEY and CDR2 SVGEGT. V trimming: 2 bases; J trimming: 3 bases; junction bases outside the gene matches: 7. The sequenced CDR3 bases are TGTGCCAGCAGTTACCTCATAGCGGGAGGGCCGACAGATACG. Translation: CASSYLIAGGPTDT. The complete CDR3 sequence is CASSYLIAGGPTDTQYF.